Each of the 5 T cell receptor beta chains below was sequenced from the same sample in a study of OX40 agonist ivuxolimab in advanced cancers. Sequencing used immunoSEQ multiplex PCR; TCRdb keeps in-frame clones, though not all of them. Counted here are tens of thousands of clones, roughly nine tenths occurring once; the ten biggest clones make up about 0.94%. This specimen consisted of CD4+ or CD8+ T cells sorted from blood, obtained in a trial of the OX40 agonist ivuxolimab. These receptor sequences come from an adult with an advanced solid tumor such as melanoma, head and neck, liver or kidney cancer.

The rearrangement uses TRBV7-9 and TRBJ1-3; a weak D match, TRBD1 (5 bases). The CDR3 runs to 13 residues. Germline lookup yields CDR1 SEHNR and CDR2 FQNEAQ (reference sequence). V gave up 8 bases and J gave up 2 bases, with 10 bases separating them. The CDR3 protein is CASRQGAGNTIYF. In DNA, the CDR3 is TGTGCCAGCCGGCAGGGAGCTGGAAACACCATATATTTT.

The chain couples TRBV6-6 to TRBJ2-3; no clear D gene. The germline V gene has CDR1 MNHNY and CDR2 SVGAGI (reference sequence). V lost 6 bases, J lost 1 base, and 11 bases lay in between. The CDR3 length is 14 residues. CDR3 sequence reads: CASRGGGGTDTQYF. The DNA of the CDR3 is TGTGCCAGCAGAGGCGGTGGCGGCACAGATACGCAGTATTTT.

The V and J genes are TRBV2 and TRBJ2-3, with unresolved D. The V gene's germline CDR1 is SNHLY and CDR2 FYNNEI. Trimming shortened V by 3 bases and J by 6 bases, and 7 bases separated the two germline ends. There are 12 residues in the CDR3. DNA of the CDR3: TGTGCCAGCAGTGAGTATGTGGATACGCAGTATTTT. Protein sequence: CASSEYVDTQYF.

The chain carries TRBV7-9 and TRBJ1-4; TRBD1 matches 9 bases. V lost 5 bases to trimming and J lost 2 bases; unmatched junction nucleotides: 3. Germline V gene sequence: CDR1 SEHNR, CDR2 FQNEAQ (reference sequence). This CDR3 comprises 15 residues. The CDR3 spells CASSRGTGTNEKLFF. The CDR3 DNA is TGTGCCAGCAGCCGGGGGACAGGGACTAATGAAAAACTGTTTTTT.

The CDR3 DNA follows: TGTGCCAGCAGTGACTCCCCCGGAAACGGGTGGAATGAGCAGTTCTTC. It codes for CASSDSPGNGWNEQFF. The J gene is TRBJ2-1, the V gene TRBV6-4; no reliable D call. Trimming took off 0 bases at V and 7 bases at J, with 16 bases between the two ends. Germline lookup yields CDR1 MRHNA and CDR2 SNTAGT. The CDR3 spans 16 residues.